These 29 T cell receptor beta chains came from one sample sequenced in a study of T cells in Graves' hyperthyroidism and ophthalmopathy. RNA transcripts yielded amplified TCR beta CDR3 regions. The HTBI primer set served for first-round RT-PCR of the TCR CDR3. A single record per CDR3 protein comes from TCRdb applying MiXCR to the multiplex PCR reads. There are under 650,000 distinct CDR3 sequences in the sample; about 17% occur only once, and 3.8% lies in the top ten. The specimen sequenced was blood. These receptors came from a woman aged 25 to 39 with Graves' hyperthyroidism.

The chain has TRBV12-3 or TRBV12-4 and TRBJ1-2; D not resolved. The CDR3 runs 13 residues. Deletions cut 1 base from V and 9 bases from J, with 12 bases between. This CDR3 is CASSLGPGSRYTF. The CDR3, as DNA: TGTGCCAGCAGTTTAGGGCCTGGTTCTCGCTACACCTTC.

This clonotype was seen a handful of times. The gene calls are TRBV19 and TRBJ1-5, with D unresolved. Germline V gene data show CDR1 as LNHDA and CDR2 as SQIVND (reference sequence). The CDR3 runs 13 residues. Trimming shortened V by 7 bases and J by 4 bases, and 11 bases separated the two germline ends. The CDR3 DNA sequence: TGTGCCAGTAATATGGCAGGAAATCAGCCCCAGCATTTT. Its translation is CASNMAGNQPQHF.

The genes are TRBV4-3 and TRBJ1-6; 8 positions agree with TRBD1. The J segment lost 10 bases and the V segment lost 1 base, leaving 6 bases of the junction unmatched. This CDR3 is built from 15 residues. Germline V gives CDR1 LGHNA, CDR2 YSLEER. The CDR3 loop reads CASSQVGTGRSPLHF. Here the CDR3 DNA reads TGCGCCAGCAGCCAAGTAGGGACAGGCCGCTCACCCCTCCACTTT.

V is TRBV4-1 and J is TRBJ2-7, with 16 bases that match TRBD2. Germline V gene sequence: CDR1 MGHRA, CDR2 YSYEKL. The V and J ends lost 1 base and 4 bases, in that order; junction bases with no gene match: 1. This CDR3 comprises 16 residues. CDR3 nucleotide sequence: TGCGCCAGCAGCCAAGCGGGACTAGCGGGAGGGTACGAGCAGTACTTC. Its protein is CASSQAGLAGGYEQYF.

The rearrangement links TRBV20-1 to TRBJ1-1; D call uncertain. Trimming removed 5 bases from V and 0 bases from J, with 7 bases in between. Germline-derived CDR1 and CDR2 are DFQATT and SNEGSKA (reference sequence). The CDR3 is made up of 12 amino acids. CDR3 residues: CSAQQMNTEAFF. The CDR3 DNA is TGCAGTGCTCAACAAATGAACACTGAAGCTTTCTTT.

This clonotype appeared many times. The rearrangement links TRBV2 to TRBJ2-5, with D possibly being TRBD1 (5 bases). This CDR3 has 13 amino acids. The V gene lost 2 bases and the J gene lost 5 bases, with 9 bases spanning the gap. Germline V gene data show CDR1 as SNHLY and CDR2 as FYNNEI. The chain's CDR3 is CASSEQGQETQYF. The CDR3 bases are TGTGCCAGCAGTGAACAGGGCCAGGAGACCCAGTACTTC.

The chain has TRBV10-1 and TRBJ2-7; D may be TRBD2 (5 bases). The CDR3 spans 14 residues. The germline V gene encodes CDR1 WNHNN and CDR2 SYGVQD (reference sequence). The V and J ends lost 2 bases and 2 bases respectively, with 10 bases between them. CDR3 amino acids: CASSEPGKTYEQYF. In nucleotides, the CDR3 is TGCGCCAGCAGTGAGCCCGGGAAAACCTACGAGCAGTACTTC.

The genes are TRBV19 and TRBJ1-1; no clear D gene. Trimming stripped 3 bases from V and 8 bases from J, with 13 bases between. The CDR3 consists of 13 residues. Germline CDR1 reads LNHDA; CDR2 reads SQIVND (reference sequence). CDR3: CASSIQDQPEAFF. The CDR3 DNA sequence: TGTGCCAGTAGTATCCAAGATCAGCCAGAAGCTTTCTTT. The full variable domain, in which reference TRBV19 and TRBJ1-1 provide the parts outside the CDR3, is DGGITQSPKYLFRKEGQNVTLSCEQNLNHDAMYWYRQDPGQGLRLIYYSQIVNDFQKGDIAEGYSVSREKKESFPLTVTSAQKNPTAFYLCASSIQDQPEAFFGQGTRLTVV.

This clonotype turned up a few times. V usage is TRBV5-1 and J usage is TRBJ1-1; 8 bases agree with TRBD1. V lost 4 bases, J lost 4 bases, and 6 bases stayed unmatched. CDR3 length equals 14 residues. CDR1 is SGHRS, CDR2 YFSETQ, per germline. The CDR3 DNA follows: TGCGCCAGCAGCCCGACAGGGGACGTCACTGAAGCTTTCTTT. The encoded protein is CASSPTGDVTEAFF.

This clonotype was recorded many times. The V and J genes are TRBV3-1 and TRBJ1-4; 7 bases match TRBD1. This CDR3 comprises 15 residues. V trimming: 2 bases; J trimming: 6 bases; junction bases outside the gene matches: 6. Looked up from germline, CDR1 is LGHDT and CDR2 is YNNKEL (reference sequence). CDR3 sequence reads: CASSQPSQGDEKLFF. CDR3 DNA: TGTGCCAGCAGCCAACCAAGCCAGGGGGATGAAAAACTGTTTTTT.

This sequence joins TRBV20-1 and TRBJ1-2; no clear D gene. Trimming took 3 bases from V and 1 from J, leaving 9 bases between them. Germline V gives CDR1 DFQATT, CDR2 SNEGSKA (reference sequence). The CDR3 is made up of 13 amino acids. CDR3 sequence (DNA): TGCAGTGCTAGTGCCCGCAATAACTATGGCTACACCTTC. It translates to CSASARNNYGYTF.

This clonotype was counted only a few times. V gene TRBV30 combines with J gene TRBJ2-1; no firm D call. CDR1 is GTSNPN, CDR2 SVGIG, per germline (reference sequence). Trimming took 3 bases from V and 8 from J, leaving 8 bases between them. The length of the CDR3 is 11 residues. The CDR3 sequence is CAWSPVYEQFF. The CDR3 DNA reads TGTGCCTGGAGCCCTGTGTATGAGCAGTTCTTC.

The chain carries TRBV30 and TRBJ2-5; 8 bases agree with TRBD1. CDR3 length equals 15 residues. Unmatched junction bases numbered 12, after V lost 5 bases and J lost 4 bases. In germline, CDR1 is GTSNPN, CDR2 SVGIG (reference sequence). The CDR3 region has the DNA TGTGCCTGGGGTCAAGGACAGGGTAGTTCAGAGACCCAGTACTTC. Translation gives CAWGQGQGSSETQYF.

The chain couples TRBV30 to TRBJ2-7, with D possibly matching TRBD1 (5 bases). Trimming took 0 bases from V and 3 from J, leaving 15 bases between them. From germline, CDR1 is GTSNPN and CDR2 SVGIG (reference sequence). The CDR3 length is 15 residues. The CDR3 here is CAWSVSTAPNYEQYF. CDR3 DNA: TGTGCCTGGAGTGTATCGACAGCTCCCAACTACGAGCAGTACTTC.

This clonotype was seen a single time. The chain carries TRBV5-1 and TRBJ2-6, with D hard to call. The V end lost 5 bases, the J end lost 4 bases, and 16 bases lay between the germline ends. The CDR3 length is 16 residues. The germline V gene encodes CDR1 SGHRS and CDR2 YFSETQ. This CDR3 is CASRQTRFTGANVLTF. The CDR3 DNA sequence: TGCGCCAGCAGGCAAACCCGATTCACCGGGGCCAACGTCCTGACTTTC.

This clonotype has a count of ten or more. The gene calls are TRBV29-1 and TRBJ1-1, with D hard to call. The germline gives CDR1 SQVTM, CDR2 ANQGSEA. V was clipped by 6 bases and J by 2 bases, with 7 bases between them. The CDR3 loop spans 11 amino acids. The CDR3 spells CSVMLNTEAFF. Here the CDR3 DNA reads TGCAGCGTCATGTTAAACACTGAAGCTTTCTTT.

This clonotype came up many times. V usage is TRBV28 and J usage is TRBJ2-1, with 7 bases identical to TRBD1. The germline gives CDR1 MDHEN, CDR2 SYDVKM. CDR3 length: 12 amino acids. CDR3 sequence (DNA): TGTGTCACAGGGGTGCCCCACAATGAGCAGTTCTTC. Translating it yields CVTGVPHNEQFF.

This clonotype was seen repeatedly, ten times or more. V and J are TRBV27 and TRBJ1-1, with 8 bases aligning to TRBD1. The CDR3 is 14 amino acids. The V gene end was trimmed by 3 bases and the J gene end by 7 bases; junction bases not matched to a gene: 7. Germline assignment: CDR1 MNHEY and CDR2 SMNVEV (reference sequence). Written as DNA, the CDR3 is TGTGCCAGCAGTTTGGTACAGGGGGTCTATGAAGCTTTCTTT. Residues: CASSLVQGVYEAFF.

A remark on this clonotype: Because it lacks the conserved phenylalanine or tryptophan at the end, this CDR3 is likely a read error. This chain uses TRBV7-2 with TRBJ2-7; weak D call: TRBD2 (6 bases). V was cut by 6 bases and J by 1 base, with 10 bases left in between. The CDR3 is 13 residues long. Germline V gene sequence: CDR1 SGHTA, CDR2 FQGNSA. The CDR3 region is CASRPDYSYEQYL. In nucleotides, the CDR3 is TGTGCCAGCAGACCGGACTATTCCTACGAGCAGTACTTA.

The chain carries TRBV18 and TRBJ2-7; possible D gene TRBD1, 6 bases. Between the trimmed V and J ends, which lost 3 bases and 6 bases, there was a span of 15 bases. The CDR3 runs to 14 residues. The germline V gene has CDR1 KGHSH and CDR2 LQKENI. The CDR3 DNA reads as TGTGCCAGCTCACCGCGCGGACAGTTCGCCGAGCAGTACTTC. Its translation is CASSPRGQFAEQYF.

This clonotype was recorded many times. This rearrangement joins TRBV7-6 to TRBJ2-7; 10 bases fit TRBD2. The CDR3 covers 14 residues. Germline trimming cut 7 bases from V and 7 bases from J; bases unmatched to any gene: 10. CDR1 SGHVS and CDR2 FNYEAQ come from the germline V gene. In DNA form, the CDR3 reads TGTGCCAGCACCCCGGGCACTAGCGGGAATGAGCAGTACTTC. It encodes CASTPGTSGNEQYF.

This clonotype was observed a handful of times. This chain links TRBV14 with TRBJ2-1; 8 bases line up with TRBD2. This CDR3 is 15 amino acids long. With 5 bases clipped from V and 8 bases from J, the junction kept 11 bases outside the gene matches. Germline lookup yields CDR1 SGHDN and CDR2 FVKESK. CDR3 loop: CASSKAGTSSHEQFF. CDR3 sequence (DNA): TGTGCCAGCAGCAAAGCCGGGACTAGTTCGCATGAGCAGTTCTTC.

This clonotype has a count of ten or more. The V and J genes are TRBV11-3 and TRBJ2-7, with D maybe TRBD2 (6 bases). Germline CDR1 SGHNT, CDR2 YENEEA. CDR3 length: 14 residues. V dropped 5 bases and J dropped 3 bases, with 14 bases sitting between them. The CDR3 spells CASSPGLQNYEQYF. For the CDR3, the DNA is TGTGCCAGCAGCCCGGGACTCCAGAACTACGAGCAGTACTTC.

This clonotype was counted many times. The rearrangement uses TRBV2 and TRBJ1-4; D uncertain. The CDR3 contains 13 residues. Trimming pared 11 bases from V and 7 bases from J, leaving 17 bases between. Germline CDR1 reads SNHLY; CDR2 reads FYNNEI. For the CDR3, the DNA is TGTGCCGGTCGACAAATGAGGAGTGAAAAACTGTTTTTT. Protein product: CAGRQMRSEKLFF.

This clonotype was found a few times. V usage is TRBV6-1 and J usage is TRBJ2-7, with 10 bases that match TRBD2. CDR3 length equals 14 residues. Germline V gene data show CDR1 as MNHNS and CDR2 as SASEGT. V gave up 4 bases and J gave up 7 bases; unmatched junction bases: 7. The CDR3 DNA reads TGTGCCAGCAGTGCTAGCGGGAGAGTGTTTGAGCAGTACTTC. Translated: CASSASGRVFEQYF.

The chain carries TRBV7-9 and TRBJ2-7, with 8 positions matching TRBD2. CDR3 length equals 16 residues. CDR1 is SEHNR, CDR2 FQNEAQ, per germline (reference sequence). V was clipped by 5 bases and J by 1 base; unmatched bases: 10. CDR3 in amino acids: CASSPSGLVGSYEQYF. The CDR3 DNA reads TGTGCCAGCAGCCCGTCGGGACTAGTGGGATCCTACGAGCAGTACTTC.

This clonotype was seen ten or more times. The genes are TRBV27 and TRBJ2-7; 9 bases align to TRBD1. Germline V gives CDR1 MNHEY, CDR2 SMNVEV (reference sequence). V shed 2 bases, J shed 5 bases, and the junction held 10 bases outside the gene matches. The CDR3 spans 16 residues. CDR3 sequence reads: CASSLRGDRVFHEQYF. In nucleotides, the CDR3 is TGTGCCAGCAGTTTAAGGGGGGACAGGGTATTCCACGAGCAGTACTTC.

This clonotype was picked up many times. This chain connects TRBV28 to TRBJ2-5, with D perhaps matching TRBD2 (5 bases). Germline V gene lookup returns CDR1 MDHEN and CDR2 SYDVKM. V was trimmed by 1 base and J by 5 bases, leaving 11 bases between them. CDR3 length: 14 residues. The DNA for the CDR3 is TGTGCCAGCAGTTTATCTGCCCGGAGGGAGACCCAGTACTTC. Its translation is CASSLSARRETQYF.

This clonotype has only a few counts. This sequence joins TRBV18 and TRBJ1-4; 11 bases line up with TRBD1. The CDR3 runs 16 residues. The V segment lost 3 bases and the J segment 7 bases; nucleotides outside the gene matches: 7. In germline, CDR1 is KGHSH, CDR2 LQKENI. The DNA of the CDR3 is TGTGCCAGCTCACCTCGGACAGGGGGCGCCGGTGAAAAACTGTTTTTT. Translation: CASSPRTGGAGEKLFF.